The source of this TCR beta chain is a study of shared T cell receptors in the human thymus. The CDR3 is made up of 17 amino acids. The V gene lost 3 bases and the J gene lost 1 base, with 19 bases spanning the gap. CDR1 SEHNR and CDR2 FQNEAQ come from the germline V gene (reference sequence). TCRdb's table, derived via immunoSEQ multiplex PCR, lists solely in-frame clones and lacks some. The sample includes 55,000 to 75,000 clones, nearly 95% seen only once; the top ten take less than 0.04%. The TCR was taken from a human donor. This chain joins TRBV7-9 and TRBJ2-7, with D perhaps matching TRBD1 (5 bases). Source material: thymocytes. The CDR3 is CASSFGSRANWSYEQYF. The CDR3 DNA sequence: TGTGCCAGCAGCTTCGGCTCCAGGGCAAATTGGTCCTACGAGCAGTACTTC.